This entry lists 7 T cell receptor beta chains sequenced from one sample in a study of T cells in Graves' hyperthyroidism and ophthalmopathy. RNA transcripts were the template for amplifying TCR beta CDR3 regions. TCR CDR3 regions were first amplified by RT-PCR with HTBI primers. In TCRdb, the multiplex PCR reads were re-called with MiXCR into one record per CDR3 protein. The profile covers over 500,000 distinct CDR3 sequences, with approximately 49% appearing a single time and approximately 44% taken by the ten largest. The sequenced sample was peripheral blood or thyroid tissue (not recorded which). The receptors stem from an adult woman with Graves' disease, either hyperthyroidism or ophthalmopathy (not recorded which).

In its sample, this clonotype was seen many times. The rearrangement links TRBV2 to TRBJ2-7, with D perhaps matching TRBD1 (6 bases). V lost 3 bases and J 4 bases, leaving 7 bases between the germline ends. Looked up from germline, CDR1 is SNHLY and CDR2 is FYNNEI. The CDR3 runs to 12 residues. The CDR3 is CASSDRGYEQYF. DNA of the CDR3: TGTGCCAGCAGTGACAGGGGTTACGAGCAGTACTTC.

Worth noting for this clonotype: It may be a read error: a sequence one base away is much more abundant. The genes are TRBV2 and TRBJ1-1; possibly TRBD1 for D (5 bases). This CDR3 is built from 14 residues. V was pared by 5 bases and J by 1 base, with 11 bases between. Germline V gene lookup returns CDR1 SNHLY and CDR2 FYNNEI. In DNA form, the CDR3 reads TGTGCCAGCAGTTCGGGACCGAGGAACACTGAAGCTTTCTTT. The encoded protein is CASSSGPRNTEAFF.

A word on this clonotype: At one of its ends the junction is not consistent with the germline gene, which may arise from a read error. V usage is TRBV5-1 and J usage is TRBJ1-1, with a possible D match to TRBD1 (5 bases). Germline CDR1 SGHRS, CDR2 YFSETQ. The CDR3 runs to 15 residues. The CDR3 region has the DNA TGTGCCAGCAGCCAATTGGGGACGGAGAACACTGAAGCTTTCTTT. This codes for CASSQLGTENTEAFF.

The gene calls are TRBV10-3 and TRBJ2-5, with 11 bases identical to TRBD2. V trimming: 4 bases; J trimming: 4 bases; junction bases outside the gene matches: 5. This CDR3 is built from 15 residues. The germline V gene has CDR1 ENHRY and CDR2 SYGVKD. CDR3 sequence reads: CAISALGLAAETQYF. As DNA, the CDR3 is TGTGCCATCAGTGCCCTGGGACTAGCGGCAGAGACCCAGTACTTC.

This clonotype was counted many times. The chain joins TRBV10-1 to TRBJ2-2, with a possible D match to TRBD2 (6 bases). Trimming removed 5 bases from V and 4 bases from J, with 11 bases in between. The germline V gene encodes CDR1 WNHNN and CDR2 SYGVQD (reference sequence). This CDR3 comprises 14 residues. Here the CDR3 DNA reads TGCGCCAGCAGTCGGGGGACCCCCACCGGGGAGCTGTTTTTT. This translates into CASSRGTPTGELFF.

V and J are TRBV5-1 and TRBJ2-5, with 8 positions matching TRBD1. This CDR3 spans 17 amino acids. J was trimmed by 4 bases and V by 2 bases; bases with no gene match: 13. Germline V lookup: CDR1 SGHRS, CDR2 YFSETQ. CDR3 protein: CASSFSRGLGARETQYF. DNA of the CDR3: TGCGCCAGCAGCTTTAGCAGGGGGCTTGGGGCGCGAGAGACCCAGTACTTC. The entire variable domain, with the rest obtained from reference TRBV5-1 and TRBJ2-5, is as follows: KAGVTQTPRYLIKTRGQQVTLSCSPISGHRSVSWYQQTPGQGLQFLFEYFSETQRNKGNFPGRFSGRQFSNSRSEMNVSTLELGDSALYLCASSFSRGLGARETQYFGPGTRLLVL.

V usage is TRBV6-1 and J usage is TRBJ2-5; 10 nucleotides align to TRBD1. The CDR3 runs to 14 residues. Germline V gives CDR1 MNHNS, CDR2 SASEGT. V shed 6 bases, J shed 2 bases, and the junction held 3 bases outside the gene matches. This CDR3 reads CASRDRGLQETQYF. The CDR3 DNA follows: TGTGCCAGCAGAGACAGGGGGCTGCAAGAGACCCAGTACTTC.